This entry is about one T cell receptor (beta chain). Its cognate antigen has yet to be identified. One base away there is no much larger clone; base qualities are not given. The data derive from a study of shared clonotypes between healthy human individuals (dated by TCRdb to 2018 to 2021). General notes on the study: Three men and a couple of women, aged 18 to 49 years, made up the cohort. For each donor, CD4 naive and CD4 memory were each given three plates, CD8 naive was given two plates, and CD8 memory was given one plate. Blood TCR repertoires of several healthy adults were deeply sequenced to estimate repertoire size and the extent of clonotype sharing between individuals. Libraries were prepared and TCR repertoires were sequenced by different laboratories using diverse techniques, in order to increase sequencing depth and limit assay-specific biases. Between about 0.9 and 9 billion PBMCs per donor were obtained by leukapheresis. The paper's findings and limits, for the study overall: Naive subsets generally had larger estimated clonotype richness than memory subsets did. Pairwise subsampling indicated that sequencing depth was expected to affect the degree of clonotype sharing among donors. Even with the large sequencing depth, rarefaction of the sorted-subset datasets indicated that sequencing was incomplete. Only blood was sampled, and tissue TCR repertoires likely differ from those in blood. About 5% of naive CD4, 3.5% of naive CD8, about 2.1% of memory CD4, and about 0.4% of memory CD8 clonotypes were shared across a few donors. Compared with non-shared clonotypes, the clonotypes found in all four sorted-subset donors had higher generation probabilities. Because the study included only a small number of donors, the genetic and exposure-history diversity represented was limited.

The donors were healthy, HIV-negative adults who had no recently reported acute infections or vaccinations. Every donor was a Caucasian adult living in Nashville, Tennessee, USA. CD4+ T cells were enriched through magnetic negative selection, after which naive cells were positively selected on CD45RA and the remaining negative fraction served as the memory subset. Blood was collected by leukapheresis, and PBMCs were isolated by Ficoll-Histopaque density gradient centrifugation and then cryopreserved in liquid nitrogen vapor phase. Purity and quantity of every magnetically sorted T cell population were checked by analytical flow cytometry. Genomic DNA was isolated from every sorted fraction and measured by UV absorbance on a Nanodrop 2000c. Using the deep immunoSEQ assay, TCR CDR3 regions were amplified from genomic DNA by multiplex PCR. Genomic DNA extracted from each cell subset was distributed evenly over all wells of several immunoSEQ 96-well plates, and each plate served as one replicate. For sorted subsets, approximately 190 ng genomic DNA, equal to 30,000 or so T cell genomes, was loaded into each replicate PCR. Purified libraries were measured with a Qubit 3.0 fluorometer, size-checked on a Bioanalyzer 2100, and measured again with the KAPA Library Quantification kit. Each immunoSEQ 96-well plate was sequenced on its own single-read 150-cycle Illumina NextSeq 550 flow cell. Per the source publication's procedure: Because the immunoSEQ output held only junctional sequences and lacked quality scores, the filtering could not match the filtering applied to full-length reads. To assign V/J genes and CDR3, sequences were annotated against IMGT germline references using PyIR, a Python wrapper for IgBLAST v1.9. Reads with weak V/J assignments (E-value above 1e-6), missing CDR3, stop codons, out-of-frame junctions, or ambiguous translated residues were removed. A V3J clonotype was defined by an identical inferred V gene, J gene, and CDR3 amino acid sequence. Percentage overlap between repertoires was calculated by dividing the number of shared unique clonotypes by the size of the smaller repertoire. Repertoire richness was assessed with RTK rarefaction, the Chao1 estimator, and Recon v2.1 estimates of unobserved clonotypes. For all TCRbeta clonotypes obtained by the gDNA method from several donors, generation probabilities were computed with OLGA. Held by TCRdb, this immuneACCESS table contains in-frame sequences only and omits some clones. Under half of the omission traces to an unresolved V gene where checked; the cause of the rest is unknown. The V and J calls and clone size come from that table; D and trimming were worked out from the DNA. This sample lists about 680,000 clones; 72% were detected once. Less than 2% of the sample comes from the top ten.

The germline V gene (reference sequence) sets CDR1 to LNHDA and CDR2 to SQIVND. V is shortened by 3 bases, J by 0 bases, and the region joining them spans 5 bases. The CDR3 goes from the cysteine to the phenylalanine over 13 residues. Just the 39-base CDR3 DNA is kept, in frame starting at base 1. The origin of this receptor is a woman aged 25 to 39 in good health. The sample taken for sequencing was memory CD4+ T cells sorted from blood. The cell subset or site label, as the study defines it: CD45RA-negative fraction. The rearrangement joined TRBV19 to TRBJ2-5, with the D segment identity uncertain. The sequenced DNA: TGTGCCAGTAGTATTTCTAACCAAGAGACCCAGTACTTC. It codes for CASSISNQETQYF.